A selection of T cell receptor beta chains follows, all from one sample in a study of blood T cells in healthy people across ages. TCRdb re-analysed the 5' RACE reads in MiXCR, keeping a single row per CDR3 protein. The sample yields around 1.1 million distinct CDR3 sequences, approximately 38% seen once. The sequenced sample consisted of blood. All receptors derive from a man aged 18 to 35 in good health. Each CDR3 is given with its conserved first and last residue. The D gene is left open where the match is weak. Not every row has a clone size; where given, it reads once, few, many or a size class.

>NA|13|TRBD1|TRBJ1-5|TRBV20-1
TGCAGTGCTGAGGACAGGTCAAATCAGCCCCAGCATTTT
CSAEDRSNQPQHF
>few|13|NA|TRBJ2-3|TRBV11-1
TGTGCCAGCGGGGACTCCCCTAGGGATACGCAGTATTTT
CASGDSPRDTQYF
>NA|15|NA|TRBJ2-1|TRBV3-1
TGTGCCAGCAGCCAACAAACGCCGGGGGGCGGTGAGCAGTTCTTC
CASSQQTPGGGEQFF
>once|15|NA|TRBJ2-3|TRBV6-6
TGTGCCAGCAGTTGGGTACCCCCTGTCTTAGATACGCAGTATTTT
CASSWVPPVLDTQYF
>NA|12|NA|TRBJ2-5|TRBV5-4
TGTGCCAGCAGCGATGTACAAGAGACCCAGTACTTC
CASSDVQETQYF
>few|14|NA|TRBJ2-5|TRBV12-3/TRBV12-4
TGTGCCAGCAGTTTGGGGGTGGGAGTTGCGACCCAGTACTTC
CASSLGVGVATQYF
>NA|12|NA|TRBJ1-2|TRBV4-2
TGTGCCAGCAGCCAAGAGGGCAGCTTTTGCACCTTC
CASSQEGSFCTF
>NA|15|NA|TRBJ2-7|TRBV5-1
TGCGCCAGCAGCTTAAAGACAGGTCAGAGGAACGAGCAGTACTTC
CASSLKTGQRNEQYF
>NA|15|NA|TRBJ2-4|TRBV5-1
TGCGCCAGCAGCCAGCCCCAGGGAGGCAAAAACATTCAGTACTTC
CASSQPQGGKNIQYF
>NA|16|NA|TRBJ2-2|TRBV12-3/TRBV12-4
TGTGCCAGCAGTTTATCAGGGGATGCGAACACCGGGGAGCTGTTTTTT
CASSLSGDANTGELFF
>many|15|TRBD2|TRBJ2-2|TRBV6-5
TGTGCCAGCAGTCCTGCGGGGGCGAACACCGGGGAGCTGTTTTTT
CASSPAGANTGELFF
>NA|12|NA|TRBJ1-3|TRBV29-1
TGCAGCGTGGTCTACTCGGGAAACACCATATATTTT
CSVVYSGNTIYF
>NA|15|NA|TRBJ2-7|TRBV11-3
TGTGCCAGCTCTAATAAGCCCCCCCTATCCTACGAGCAGTACTTC
CASSNKPPLSYEQYF
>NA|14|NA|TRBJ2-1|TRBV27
TGTGCCAGCAGTCTTCCGGGACTCACCAATGAGCAGTTCTTC
CASSLPGLTNEQFF
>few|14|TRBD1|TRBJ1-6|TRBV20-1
TGCAGTGTCGACAGGGATACCTATAATTCACCCCTCCACTTT
CSVDRDTYNSPLHF
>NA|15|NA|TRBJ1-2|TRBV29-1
TGCAGCGTTGGGACACCCTATCAGTCTAACTATGGCTACACCTTC
CSVGTPYQSNYGYTF
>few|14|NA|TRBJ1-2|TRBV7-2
TGTGCCAGCATCACGGCGGGGGGCAGCTATGGCTACACCTTC
CASITAGGSYGYTF
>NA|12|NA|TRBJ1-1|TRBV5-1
TGCGCCAGCAGCTTGGATGGGCAGCAAGCTTTCTTT
CASSLDGQQAFF
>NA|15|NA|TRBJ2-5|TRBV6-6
TGTGCCAGCAGATACAGGGAATCGTACCAAGAGACCCAGTACTTC
CASRYRESYQETQYF
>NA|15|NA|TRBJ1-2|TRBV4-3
TGCGTCAGCAGCCAAGTTCCAGGGTCTGCGAATGGCTACACCTTC
CVSSQVPGSANGYTF
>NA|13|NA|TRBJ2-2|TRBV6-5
TGTGCCAGCAGTTACAGGGCCACCGGGGAGCTGTTTTTT
CASSYRATGELFF
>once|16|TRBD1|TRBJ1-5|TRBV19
TGTGCCAGTAGCGTCCTGGGACAGAGTTTTAATCAGCCCCAGCATTTT
CASSVLGQSFNQPQHF
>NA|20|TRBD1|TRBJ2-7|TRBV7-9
TGTGCCAGCAGCTCACTTGGGGACAGGGATCTAATAGGGTCCAACAATGAGCAGTACTTC
CASSSLGDRDLIGSNNEQYF
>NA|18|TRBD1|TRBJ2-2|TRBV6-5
TGTGCCAGCAGTTACCTTGCCGCGGACAGGGGGAACACCGGGGAGCTGTTTTTT
CASSYLAADRGNTGELFF
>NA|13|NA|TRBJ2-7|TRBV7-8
TGTGCCAGCACCCCGGACGGGACCTACGAGCAGTACTTC
CASTPDGTYEQYF
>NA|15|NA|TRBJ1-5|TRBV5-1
TGCGCCAGCAGCTTGGGGTCAGGAGAAAATCAGCCCCAGCATTTT
CASSLGSGENQPQHF
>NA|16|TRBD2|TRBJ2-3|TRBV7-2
TGTGCCAGCAGCTCCGGGACTAGCGGCCGCACAGATACGCAGTATTTT
CASSSGTSGRTDTQYF
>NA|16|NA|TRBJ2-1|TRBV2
TGTGCCAGCAGTGAACCCGGGGTCCCCTCCTACAATGAGCAGTTCTTC
CASSEPGVPSYNEQFF
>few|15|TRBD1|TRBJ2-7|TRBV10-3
TGTGCCATCGGTAAGATGGACAGGGGGGCCGACGAGCAGTACTTC
CAIGKMDRGADEQYF
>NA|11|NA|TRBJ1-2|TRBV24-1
TGTGCCACCAATCTCCGGGGTGGCTACACCTTC
CATNLRGGYTF
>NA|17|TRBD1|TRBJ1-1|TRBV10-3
TGTGCCATCAGCTTCATGAACAGGGGCCCCGGGGGCACTGAAGCTTTCTTT
CAISFMNRGPGGTEAFF
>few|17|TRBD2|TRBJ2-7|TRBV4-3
TGCGCCAGCAGCCAAGATGTAACTAGCGGGCGACACAATGAGCAGTACTTC
CASSQDVTSGRHNEQYF
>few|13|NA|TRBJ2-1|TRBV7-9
TGTGCCAGCAGCTTAGGGCCCAATCGTGAGCAGTTCTTC
CASSLGPNREQFF
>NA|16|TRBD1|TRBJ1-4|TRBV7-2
TGTGCCAGCAGCCCCCGACAGGGGCGAACTAATGAAAAACTGTTTTTT
CASSPRQGRTNEKLFF
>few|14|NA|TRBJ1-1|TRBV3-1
TGTGCCAGCAGCCGAGAAAGTAGGCGCACTGAAGCTTTCTTT
CASSRESRRTEAFF
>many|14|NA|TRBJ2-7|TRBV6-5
TGTGCCAGCAGTTACGCACAGGGTCTCTACGAGCAGTACTTC
CASSYAQGLYEQYF
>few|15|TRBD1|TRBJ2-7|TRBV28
TGTGCCAGCAGTCCCACGGACAGGTCAACCTACGAGCAGTACTTC
CASSPTDRSTYEQYF
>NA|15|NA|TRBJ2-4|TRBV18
TGTGCCAGCTCACCGGCAGAGGGGTTCAAAAACATTCAGTACTTC
CASSPAEGFKNIQYF
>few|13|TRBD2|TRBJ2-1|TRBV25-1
TGTGCCAGCGGGGGGGTAGGTGGGAATGAGCAGTTCTTC
CASGGVGGNEQFF
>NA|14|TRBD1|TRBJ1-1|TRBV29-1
TGCAGCGTGGGCAGGACAGGCATGAACACTGAAGCTTTCTTT
CSVGRTGMNTEAFF
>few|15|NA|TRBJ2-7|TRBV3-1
TGTGCCAGCAGCCGGACAAACCAGGGTGGCTACGAGCAGTACTTC
CASSRTNQGGYEQYF
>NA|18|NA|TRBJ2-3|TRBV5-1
TGCGCCAGCAGCTTGGTCGGCTCAAGGGTCCTCAGCACAGATACGCAGTATTTT
CASSLVGSRVLSTDTQYF
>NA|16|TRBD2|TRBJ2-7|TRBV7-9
TGTGCCAGCAGCTATCAAGCGGGGGCAGCTCCCTACGAGCAGTACTTC
CASSYQAGAAPYEQYF
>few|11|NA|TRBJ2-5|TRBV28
TGTGCCAGCGTTGAGAGGGAGACCCAGTACTTC
CASVERETQYF
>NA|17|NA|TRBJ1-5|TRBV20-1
TGCAGTGCTTCCGGGACCCAGGGGATTCATAGCAATCAGCCCCAGCATTTT
CSASGTQGIHSNQPQHF
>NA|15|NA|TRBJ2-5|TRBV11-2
TGTGCCAGCAGCTTAGGTCGATTGGGGCAAGAGACCCAGTACTTC
CASSLGRLGQETQYF
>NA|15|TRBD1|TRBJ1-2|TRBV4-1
TGCGCCAGCAGCCAACCGGACAGGGGCGACTATGGCTACACCTTC
CASSQPDRGDYGYTF
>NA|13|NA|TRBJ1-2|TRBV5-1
TGCGCCAGCAGCGGGGACTGGAGCTATGGCTACACCTTC
CASSGDWSYGYTF
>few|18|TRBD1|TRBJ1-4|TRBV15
TGTGCCACCAGCAGAGTCCCGGGACAGGGGGTAACTAATGAAAAACTGTTTTTT
CATSRVPGQGVTNEKLFF
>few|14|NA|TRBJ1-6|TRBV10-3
TGTGCCTCAAGGGGGAGCAGTGATAATTCACCCCTCCACTTT
CASRGSSDNSPLHF
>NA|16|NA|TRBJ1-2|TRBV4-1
TGCGCCAGCAGCCAAGTTGGGGGAAGCCTCAACTATGGCTACACCTTC
CASSQVGGSLNYGYTF
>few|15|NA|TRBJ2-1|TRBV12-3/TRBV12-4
TGTGCCAGCACCAACTACGGGGGCCCCAGCTATGAGCAGTTCTTC
CASTNYGGPSYEQFF
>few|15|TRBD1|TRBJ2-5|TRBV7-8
TGTGCTAGCAGACAACCGGGACAGGGGAAAGAGACCCAGTACTTC
CASRQPGQGKETQYF
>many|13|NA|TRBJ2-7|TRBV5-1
TGCGCCAGCAGCTTAAGTTCTCGAGATGGGCAGTACTTC
CASSLSSRDGQYF
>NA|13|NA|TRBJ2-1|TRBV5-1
TGCGCCAGCAGCTTGATGGGGATCAATGAGCAGTTCTTC
CASSLMGINEQFF
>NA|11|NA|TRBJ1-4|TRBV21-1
TGTGCCAGCACCTCAGGTGGGAAACTGTTTTTT
CASTSGGKLFF
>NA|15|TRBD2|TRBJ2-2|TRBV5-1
TGCGCCAGCAGCTTGTCTAGCGGAGGCACCGGGGAGCTGTTTTTT
CASSLSSGGTGELFF
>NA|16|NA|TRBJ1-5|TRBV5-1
TGCGCCAGCAGCTTGTCGGGACCTTATAGCAATCAGCCCCAGCATTTT
CASSLSGPYSNQPQHF
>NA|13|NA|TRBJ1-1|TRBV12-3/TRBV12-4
TGTGCCAGCAGTTTATTGTTTGGGGCCCCGGCTTTCTTT
CASSLLFGAPAFF